One sample yielded the 3 T cell receptor beta chains listed below, sequenced in a study of control samples from healthy donors and cancer patients. Assay used: immunoSEQ multiplex PCR; TCRdb lists only in-frame clones, some missing. The data contain 150,000 or so clones, approximately 94% of them singletons. The sequencing input was blood. These receptors all stem from a man aged 40-55 years in good health.

The chain has TRBV5-4 and TRBJ2-1, with 9 bases lining up with TRBD1. Germline lookup yields CDR1 SGHNT and CDR2 YYREEE (reference sequence). J gave up 6 bases and V 4 bases, and 5 bases lay outside the gene matches. The length of the CDR3 is 14 residues. CDR3 nucleotides: TGTGCCAGCAGCCCGGGACAGGGCTCCAATGAGCAGTTCTTC. Amino acid sequence: CASSPGQGSNEQFF.

This chain uses TRBV2 with TRBJ2-7; no clear D. The CDR3 sequence is 13 residues long. Germline V CDR1 and CDR2: SNHLY, FYNNEI. Trimming pared 5 bases from V and 2 bases from J, leaving 10 bases between. CDR3 in amino acids: CASSFNTAYEQYF. The CDR3 region has the DNA TGTGCCAGCAGTTTTAACACAGCCTACGAGCAGTACTTC.

The chain links TRBV11-2 to TRBJ2-1; 8 bases align to TRBD1. The CDR3 covers 17 residues. Looked up from germline, CDR1 is SGHAT and CDR2 is FQNNGV. Unmatched junction bases numbered 17, after V lost 5 bases and J lost 8 bases. The CDR3 DNA reads TGTGCCAGCAGCCCCGGGGACAGGCTCCCCCCGAGGGATGAGCAGTTCTTC. Translating gives CASSPGDRLPPRDEQFF.